The 3 T cell receptor beta chains below were found in one sample sequenced in a study of OX40 agonist ivuxolimab in advanced cancers. Sequencing was performed with immunoSEQ multiplex PCR; in TCRdb, only in-frame clones are kept and a portion is missing. The sample lists nearly 9,000 clones, 88% occurring once. Sequenced here: CD4+ or CD8+ T cells sorted from blood, sampled in a trial of the OX40 agonist ivuxolimab. The receptors derive from an adult with an advanced solid tumor such as melanoma, head and neck, liver or kidney cancer.

The chain recombines TRBV4-3 with TRBJ1-3; 7 positions match TRBD1. Germline CDR1 and CDR2: LGHNA and YSLEER. V was clipped by 0 bases and J by 2 bases; unmatched bases: 4. The length of the CDR3 is 16 residues. The CDR3 loop reads CASSQDRGTAGNTIYF. For the CDR3, the DNA is TGCGCCAGCAGCCAAGATAGGGGGACAGCTGGAAACACCATATATTTT.

The gene calls are TRBV5-6 and TRBJ1-1, with TRBD1 identical over 7 bases. Germline V gene data show CDR1 as SGHDT and CDR2 as YYEEEE. There are 11 residues in the CDR3. The trim removed 4 bases at V and 11 bases at J, leaving 5 bases unmatched. The CDR3 region has the DNA TGTGCCAGCAGCGCAGACAGGGACGCTTTCTTT. Translating gives CASSADRDAFF.

The rearrangement links TRBV28 to TRBJ2-2; TRBD1 is a possible D gene (6 bases). The CDR3 covers 13 residues. V lost 10 bases and J lost 5, with 14 bases in between. Germline values: CDR1 MDHEN, CDR2 SYDVKM. The CDR3 DNA reads TGTGCCAACAAGGACAGACAAACCGGGGAGCTGTTTTTT. Protein: CANKDRQTGELFF.